This T cell receptor beta chain stems from a study of yellow fever vaccine responses in identical twins. Study-wide results and caveats: A vaccine T cell response that seemed partly convergent and partly personalized was reported in twins.

MiXCR, applied by TCRdb to the RT-PCR reads, yields one record per CDR3 protein. The sample includes 30,000 to 40,000 distinct CDR3 sequences, more than 45% seen only once; the top ten take around 5%. Remarks on this clonotype: Its specificity is not known.

Per the germline V gene, CDR1 is MGHRA and CDR2 is YSYEKL. V dropped 4 bases and J dropped 0 bases, with 13 bases sitting between them. The CDR3 has 17 amino acids. The sequences come from T cells from blood (PBMCs), unsorted or a sorted subset (not recorded which), collected before or after yellow fever vaccination (not recorded which). The chain carries TRBV4-1 and TRBJ2-6; either TRBD1 or TRBD2 may supply D (5 bases each). This receptor was identified in a woman younger than 30 who received the yellow fever vaccine. The CDR3 nucleotides are TGCGCCAGCAGCCCCGAGGGGCCCCACTCTGGGGCCAACGTCCTGACTTTC. Its protein product is CASSPEGPHSGANVLTF.